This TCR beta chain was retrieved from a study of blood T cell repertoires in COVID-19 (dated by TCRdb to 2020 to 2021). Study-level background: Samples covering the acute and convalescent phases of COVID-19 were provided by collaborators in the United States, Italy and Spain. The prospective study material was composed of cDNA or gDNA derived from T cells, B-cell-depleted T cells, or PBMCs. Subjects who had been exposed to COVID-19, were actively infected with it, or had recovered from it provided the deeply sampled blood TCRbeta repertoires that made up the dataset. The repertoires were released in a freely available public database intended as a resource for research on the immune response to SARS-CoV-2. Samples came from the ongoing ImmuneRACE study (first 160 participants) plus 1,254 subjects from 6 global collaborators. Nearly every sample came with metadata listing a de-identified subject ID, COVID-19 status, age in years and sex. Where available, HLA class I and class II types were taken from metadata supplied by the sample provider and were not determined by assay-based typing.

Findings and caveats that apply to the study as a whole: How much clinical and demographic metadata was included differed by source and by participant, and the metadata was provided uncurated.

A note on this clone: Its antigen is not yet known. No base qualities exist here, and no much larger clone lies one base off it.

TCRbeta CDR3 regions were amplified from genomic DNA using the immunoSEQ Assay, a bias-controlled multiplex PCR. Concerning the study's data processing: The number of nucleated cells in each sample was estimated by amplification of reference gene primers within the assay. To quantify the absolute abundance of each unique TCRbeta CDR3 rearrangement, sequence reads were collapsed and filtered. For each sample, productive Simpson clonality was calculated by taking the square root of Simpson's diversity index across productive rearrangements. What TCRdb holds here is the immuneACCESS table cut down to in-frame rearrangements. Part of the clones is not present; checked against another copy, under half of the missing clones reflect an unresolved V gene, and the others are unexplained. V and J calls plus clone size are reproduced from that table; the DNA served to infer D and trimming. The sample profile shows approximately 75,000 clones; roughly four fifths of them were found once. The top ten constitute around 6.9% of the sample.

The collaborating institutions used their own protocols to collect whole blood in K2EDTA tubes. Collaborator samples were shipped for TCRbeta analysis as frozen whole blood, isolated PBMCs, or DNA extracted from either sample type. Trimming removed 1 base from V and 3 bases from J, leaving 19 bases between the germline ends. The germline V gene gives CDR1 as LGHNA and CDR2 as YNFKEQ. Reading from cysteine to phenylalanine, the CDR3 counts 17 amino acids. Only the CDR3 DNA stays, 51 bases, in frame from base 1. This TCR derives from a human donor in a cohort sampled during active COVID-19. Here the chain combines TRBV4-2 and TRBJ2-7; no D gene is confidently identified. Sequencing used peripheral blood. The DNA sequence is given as TGTGCCAGCAGCCAAGCGGCGGTTTCCAGTCTTGGCTACGAGCAGTACTTC. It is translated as CASSQAAVSSLGYEQYF.